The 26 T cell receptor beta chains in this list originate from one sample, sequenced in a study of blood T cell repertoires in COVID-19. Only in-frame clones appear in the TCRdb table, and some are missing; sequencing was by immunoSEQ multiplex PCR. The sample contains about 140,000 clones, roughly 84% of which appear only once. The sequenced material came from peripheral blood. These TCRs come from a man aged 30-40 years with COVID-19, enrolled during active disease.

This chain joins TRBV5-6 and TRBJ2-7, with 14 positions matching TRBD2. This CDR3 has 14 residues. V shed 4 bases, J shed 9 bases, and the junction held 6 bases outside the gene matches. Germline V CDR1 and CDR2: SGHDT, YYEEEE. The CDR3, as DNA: TGTGCCAGCAGCATGGGACTAGCGGGAGCCCCGCAGTACTTC. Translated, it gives CASSMGLAGAPQYF.

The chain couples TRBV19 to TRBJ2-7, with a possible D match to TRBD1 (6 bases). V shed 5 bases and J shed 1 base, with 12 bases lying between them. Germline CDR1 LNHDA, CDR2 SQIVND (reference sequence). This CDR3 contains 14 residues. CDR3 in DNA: TGTGCCAGTAGTTCCGACAGGTGGTCCTACGAGCAGTACTTC. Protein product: CASSSDRWSYEQYF. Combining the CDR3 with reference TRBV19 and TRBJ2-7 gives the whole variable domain DGGITQSPKYLFRKEGQNVTLSCEQNLNHDAMYWYRQDPGQGLRLIYYSQIVNDFQKGDIAEGYSVSREKKESFPLTVTSAQKNPTAFYLCASSSDRWSYEQYFGPGTRLTVT.

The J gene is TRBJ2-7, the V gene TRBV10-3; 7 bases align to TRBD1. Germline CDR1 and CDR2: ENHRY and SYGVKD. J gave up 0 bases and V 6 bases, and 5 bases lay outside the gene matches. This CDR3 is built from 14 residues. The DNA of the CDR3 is TGTGCCATCAGACCCGGACAGGTCTCCTACGAGCAGTACTTC. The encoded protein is CAIRPGQVSYEQYF.

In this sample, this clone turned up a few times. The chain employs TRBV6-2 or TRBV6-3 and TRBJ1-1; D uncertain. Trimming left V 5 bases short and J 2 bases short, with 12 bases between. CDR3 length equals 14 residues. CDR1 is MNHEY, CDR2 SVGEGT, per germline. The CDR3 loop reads CASSPRHINTEAFF. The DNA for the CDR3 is TGTGCCAGCAGTCCACGACACATTAACACTGAAGCTTTCTTT.

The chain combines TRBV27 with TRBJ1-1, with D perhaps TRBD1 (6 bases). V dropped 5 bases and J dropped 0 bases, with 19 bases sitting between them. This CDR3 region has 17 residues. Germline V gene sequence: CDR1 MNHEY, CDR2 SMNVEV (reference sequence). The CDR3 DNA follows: TGTGCCAGCAGTCCTGGACAGTTAGCCTCCTTGAACACTGAAGCTTTCTTT. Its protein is CASSPGQLASLNTEAFF.

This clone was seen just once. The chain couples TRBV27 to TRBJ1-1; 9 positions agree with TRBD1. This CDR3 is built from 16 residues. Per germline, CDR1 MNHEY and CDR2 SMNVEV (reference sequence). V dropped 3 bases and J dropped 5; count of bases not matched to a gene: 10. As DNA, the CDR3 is TGTGCCAGCAGTTTCAACCCCGGGACAGGGAGAACTGAAGCTTTCTTT. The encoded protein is CASSFNPGTGRTEAFF.

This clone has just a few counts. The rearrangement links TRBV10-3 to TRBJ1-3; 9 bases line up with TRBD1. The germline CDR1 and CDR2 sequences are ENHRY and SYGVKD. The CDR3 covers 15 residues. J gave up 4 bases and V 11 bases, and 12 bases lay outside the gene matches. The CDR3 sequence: CACQTGTGKGNTIYF. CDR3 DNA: TGTGCCTGCCAAACCGGGACAGGGAAAGGAAACACCATATATTTT.

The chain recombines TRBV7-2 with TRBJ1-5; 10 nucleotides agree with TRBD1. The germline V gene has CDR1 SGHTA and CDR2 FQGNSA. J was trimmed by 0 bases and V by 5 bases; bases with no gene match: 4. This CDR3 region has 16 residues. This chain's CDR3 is CASSRGQGFSNQPQHF. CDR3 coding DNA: TGTGCCAGCAGCCGGGGACAGGGGTTTAGCAATCAGCCCCAGCATTTT.

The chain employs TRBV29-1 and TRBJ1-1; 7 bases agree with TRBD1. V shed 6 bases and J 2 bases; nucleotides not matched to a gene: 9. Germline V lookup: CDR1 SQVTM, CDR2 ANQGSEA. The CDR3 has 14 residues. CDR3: CSVQPTGTNTEAFF. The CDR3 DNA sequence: TGCAGCGTCCAACCGACAGGGACCAACACTGAAGCTTTCTTT.

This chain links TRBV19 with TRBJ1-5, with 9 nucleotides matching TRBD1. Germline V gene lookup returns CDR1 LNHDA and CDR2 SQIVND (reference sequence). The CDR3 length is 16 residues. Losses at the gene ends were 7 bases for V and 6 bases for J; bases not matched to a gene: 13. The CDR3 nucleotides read TGTGCCAGTACCTCTCGTATCGGGACAGGGACTCAGCCCCAGCATTTT. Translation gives CASTSRIGTGTQPQHF.

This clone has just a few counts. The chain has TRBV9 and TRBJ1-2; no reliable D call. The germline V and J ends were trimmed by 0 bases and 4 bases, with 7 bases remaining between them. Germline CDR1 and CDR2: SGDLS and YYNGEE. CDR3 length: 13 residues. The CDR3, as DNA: TGTGCCAGCAGCGTAGACAGCTCCTATGGCTACACCTTC. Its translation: CASSVDSSYGYTF.

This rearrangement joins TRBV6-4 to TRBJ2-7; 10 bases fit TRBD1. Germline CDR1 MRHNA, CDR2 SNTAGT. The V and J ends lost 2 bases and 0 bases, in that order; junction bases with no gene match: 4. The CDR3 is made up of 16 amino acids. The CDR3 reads CASSDPGQGHSYEQYF. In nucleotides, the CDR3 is TGTGCCAGCAGTGACCCGGGACAGGGGCACTCCTACGAGCAGTACTTC.

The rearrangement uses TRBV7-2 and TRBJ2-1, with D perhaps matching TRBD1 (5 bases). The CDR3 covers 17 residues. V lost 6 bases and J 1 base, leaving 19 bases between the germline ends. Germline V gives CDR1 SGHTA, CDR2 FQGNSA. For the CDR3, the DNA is TGTGCCAGCAGGCGATTCACAAGGGGCGAGTCCTACAATGAGCAGTTCTTC. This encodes CASRRFTRGESYNEQFF.

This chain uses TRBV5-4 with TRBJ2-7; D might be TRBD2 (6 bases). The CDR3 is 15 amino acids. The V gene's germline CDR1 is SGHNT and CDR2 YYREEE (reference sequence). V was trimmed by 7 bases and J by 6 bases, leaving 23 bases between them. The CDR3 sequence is CASSTTGTGVFEQYF. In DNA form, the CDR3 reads TGTGCCAGCTCAACTACCGGGACGGGGGTGTTCGAGCAGTACTTC.

The CDR3: CASSPRGAYAEAFF. The CDR3 coding sequence is TGTGCCAGCAGCCCCCGGGGGGCGTACGCTGAAGCTTTCTTT. This chain joins TRBV7-2 and TRBJ1-1, with a tentative D call TRBD1 (6 bases). Germline loops: CDR1 SGHTA, CDR2 FQGNSA. Trimming cost V 5 bases and J 6 bases, with 16 bases left between them. The length of the CDR3 is 14 residues.

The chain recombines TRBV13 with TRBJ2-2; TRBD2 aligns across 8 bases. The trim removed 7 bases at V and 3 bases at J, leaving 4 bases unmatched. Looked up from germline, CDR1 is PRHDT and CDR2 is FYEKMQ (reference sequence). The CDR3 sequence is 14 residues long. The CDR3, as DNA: TGTGCCAGCACCCAGCGGGGGTACACCGGGGAGCTGTTTTTT. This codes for CASTQRGYTGELFF.

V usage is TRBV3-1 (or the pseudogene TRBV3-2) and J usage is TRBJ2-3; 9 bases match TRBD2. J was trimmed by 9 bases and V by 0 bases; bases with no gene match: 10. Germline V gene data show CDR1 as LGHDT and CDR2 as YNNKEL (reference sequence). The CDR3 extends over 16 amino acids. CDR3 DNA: TGTGCCAGCAGCCAAGATACCGGGACTAGCACGGGAACGCAGTATTTT. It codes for CASSQDTGTSTGTQYF.

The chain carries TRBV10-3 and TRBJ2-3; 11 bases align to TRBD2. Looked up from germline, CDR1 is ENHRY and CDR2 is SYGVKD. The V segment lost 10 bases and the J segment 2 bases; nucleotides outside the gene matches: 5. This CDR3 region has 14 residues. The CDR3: CATGLAGTTDTQYF. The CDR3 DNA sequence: TGTGCCACCGGACTAGCGGGTACCACAGATACGCAGTATTTT.

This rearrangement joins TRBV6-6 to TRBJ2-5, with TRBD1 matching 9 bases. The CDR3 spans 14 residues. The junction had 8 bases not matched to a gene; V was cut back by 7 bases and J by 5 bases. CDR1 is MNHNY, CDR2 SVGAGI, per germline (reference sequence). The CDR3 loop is CASKITGGRETQYF. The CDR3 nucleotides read TGTGCCAGCAAAATTACAGGGGGCAGGGAGACCCAGTACTTC.

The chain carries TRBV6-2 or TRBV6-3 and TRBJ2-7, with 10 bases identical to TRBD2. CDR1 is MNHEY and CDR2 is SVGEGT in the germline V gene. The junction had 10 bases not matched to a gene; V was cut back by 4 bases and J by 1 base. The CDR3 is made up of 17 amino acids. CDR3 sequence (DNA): TGTGCCAGCAGTTCCGAATCGACTAGCGGGCTTTCCTACGAGCAGTACTTC. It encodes CASSSESTSGLSYEQYF.

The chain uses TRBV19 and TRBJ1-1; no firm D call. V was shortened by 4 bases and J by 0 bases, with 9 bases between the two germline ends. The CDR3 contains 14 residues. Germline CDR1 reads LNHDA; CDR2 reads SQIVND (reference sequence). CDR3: CASSNLRLNTEAFF. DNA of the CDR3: TGTGCCAGTAGTAATTTGAGGCTGAACACTGAAGCTTTCTTT.

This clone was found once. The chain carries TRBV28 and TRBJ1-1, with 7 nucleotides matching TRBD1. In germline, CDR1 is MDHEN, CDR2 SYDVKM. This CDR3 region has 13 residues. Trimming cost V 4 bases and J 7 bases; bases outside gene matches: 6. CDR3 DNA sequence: TGTGCCAGCAGTTCCGGGGACAGAAATGAAGCTTTCTTT. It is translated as CASSSGDRNEAFF.

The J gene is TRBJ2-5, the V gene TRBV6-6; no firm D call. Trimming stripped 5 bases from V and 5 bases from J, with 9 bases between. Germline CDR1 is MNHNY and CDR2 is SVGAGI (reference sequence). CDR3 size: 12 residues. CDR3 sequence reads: CASSRYSETQYF. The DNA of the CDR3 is TGTGCCAGCAGTCGCTACTCTGAGACCCAGTACTTC.

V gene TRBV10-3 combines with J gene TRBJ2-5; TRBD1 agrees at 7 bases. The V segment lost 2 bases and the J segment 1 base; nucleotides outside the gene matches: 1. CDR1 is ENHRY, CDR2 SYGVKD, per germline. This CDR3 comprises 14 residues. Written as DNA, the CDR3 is TGTGCCATCAGTGAGCGGGACAGCCAAGAGACCCAGTACTTC. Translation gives CAISERDSQETQYF.

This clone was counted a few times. CDR3 nucleotide sequence: TGTGCCAGTAAATGGGGTGGAGGGAATTCACCCCTCCACTTT. It yields the protein CASKWGGGNSPLHF. The chain uses TRBV19 and TRBJ1-6; D remains unclear. Germline V lookup: CDR1 LNHDA, CDR2 SQIVND (reference sequence). Trimming removed 7 bases from V and 7 bases from J, with 14 bases in between. This CDR3 spans 14 amino acids.

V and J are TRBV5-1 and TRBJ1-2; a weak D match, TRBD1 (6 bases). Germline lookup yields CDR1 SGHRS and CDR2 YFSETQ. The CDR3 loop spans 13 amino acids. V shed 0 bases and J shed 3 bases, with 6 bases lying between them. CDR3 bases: TGCGCCAGCAGCTTGGAGGGGGACTATGGCTACACCTTC. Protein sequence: CASSLEGDYGYTF.